This entry concerns a single T cell receptor (beta chain). This specimen comes from a study of blood T cell repertoires in COVID-19. Study-wide background: The origin of the acute and convalescent COVID-19 samples was the United States, Italy and Spain.

Methods used by the authors: Reference gene primer amplification gave nucleated cell count estimates. The repertoire was sequenced with immunoSEQ multiplex PCR; TCRdb's copy has only in-frame clones and lacks some. V, J and clone size were drawn from that table, and D and trimming were deduced from the DNA. This table has about 140,000 clones, 84% appearing once. The CDR3 runs to 15 residues. The V gene's germline CDR1 is SNHLY and CDR2 FYNNEI. V shed 3 bases and J shed 0 bases, with 6 bases lying between them. This TCR came from a woman aged 18-29 years who had been exposed to COVID-19. The gene calls are TRBV2 and TRBJ1-6, with D unresolved. The sequenced material came from PBMCs or T cells enriched from blood (not recorded which). CDR3 bases: TGTGCCAGCAGTGAGTCCAGCTCCTATAATTCACCCCTCCACTTT. It encodes CASSESSSYNSPLHF. Complete variable domain (other parts from reference TRBV2 and TRBJ1-6): EPEVTQTPSHQVTQMGQEVILRCVPISNHLYFYWYRQILGQKVEFLVSFYNNEISEKSEIFDDQFSVERPDGSNFTLKIRSTKLEDSAMYFCASSESSSYNSPLHFGNGTRLTVT.